This T cell receptor (beta chain) was captured in a study of Ad26.COV2.S vaccination and SARS-CoV-2 variants (dated by TCRdb to the early 2020s). At the level of the whole study: Vaccine-arm donors were drawn from COV1001, a multicentre, randomized, double-blind, placebo-controlled phase I-IIa trial of Ad26.COV2.S in healthy adults. Ad26.COV2.S was given intramuscularly at 5x10^10 or 1x10^11 viral particles, as a single shot or as two shots 56 days apart. TCRbeta repertoire sequencing was used to assess the specificity and breadth of SARS-CoV-2-reactive T cell receptors after Ad26.COV2.S vaccination. A total of some 30 samples were included in the TCR-sequenced set, comprising about 20 Ad26.COV2.S vaccine recipients, 5 placebo recipients and 8 SARS-CoV-2 convalescent individuals. Participants in the trial were split at random into five groups of five each, receiving low-dose or high-dose Ad26.COV2.S once or twice, or else placebo on both occasions. Investigators remained blinded to trial group allocation during experiments and outcome assessment.

The sample's treatment or condition label, decoded: 19 received Ad26.COV2.S at low or high dose, single or two shots; roughly five received placebo; per-sample allocation not given. For vaccine and placebo recipients, repertoires were sequenced using samples collected on day 63 after the first injection. Between 29 July and 7 August 2020, Cohort 1b enrolled 20 to 30 adults aged 18-55 years at one site in Boston, USA. As a vaccine, Ad26.COV2.S was a replication-incompetent adenovirus type 26 vector that expressed a prefusion-stabilized SARS-CoV-2 spike protein derived from the original Wuhan strain. Results and caveats for the whole study, not just this receptor: Compared with placebo recipients, Ad26.COV2.S recipients showed higher spike-specific TCR breadth (P = 0.0014). After vaccination, substantial breadth of spike-specific CD8+ and CD4+ T cell responses was reported. Non-spike TCR breadth was comparable between vaccine and placebo recipients, consistent with the vaccine containing only spike. The study lacked the statistical power to compare responses across vaccine doses or regimens. It was noted by the authors that total T cell responses may have been underestimated by the TCR breadth and depth analyses.

As to this clone: Its target antigen remains unknown. No base-level quality is on record; no much larger clone is a single base apart.

TCRbeta CDR3 regions were sequenced with the immunoSEQ Assay. After extraction, genomic DNA underwent amplification by bias-controlled multiplex PCR, followed by high-throughput sequencing. For the original study's pipeline: To quantify the absolute abundance of every unique TCRbeta CDR3 region, sequences were collapsed and filtered. T cell fraction was estimated by normalizing TCRbeta template counts to usable DNA, which was measured by amplifying reference genes present in all nucleated cells. Repertoire TCRs were annotated as SARS-CoV-2-specific by exact matching of V gene, CDR3 amino acid sequence and J gene to a known reactive TCR set. The reference SARS-CoV-2 TCR set was obtained from MIRA and was filtered for enrichment in COVID-19-positive ImmuneCODE repertoires, whereby public or cross-reactive TCRs were removed. Using the MIRA antigens, annotated TCRs were further analysed by specific ORF or by position within an ORF. Breadth was defined as the number of annotated unique rearrangements divided by the total number of unique productive rearrangements, and depth was defined as the summed frequency of the annotated unique rearrangements. Group comparisons of TCR breadth used two-sided Wilcoxon rank-sum tests. The source is immuneACCESS, and TCRdb retained only in-frame sequences with V and J called. Part of the clones is not carried over; for the studies checked, unresolved V genes explain less than half of this, and the remainder is unexplained. V and J calls plus clone size are reproduced from that table; the DNA served to infer D and trimming. Here the sample has about half a million clones; 89% occur a single time. Clones ranked in the top ten supply approximately 1.7% of the sample.

V gives up 3 bases and J gives up 6 bases, and the segment between their germline ends measures 18 bases. The germline V gene sets CDR1 to LGHNA and CDR2 to YNFKEQ. The CDR3 contains 16 residues, cysteine and phenylalanine counted. The sequence is cut down to CDR3 DNA, 48 bases in frame from base 1. This specimen consisted of peripheral blood, obtained in a trial of Ad26.COV2.S vaccine versus placebo. The chain links TRBV4-2 with TRBJ2-1, with TRBD2 tentatively as D gene (5 bases match). The receptor was derived from a person between 18 and 65 years old who received the Ad26.COV2.S COVID-19 vaccine or a placebo. The DNA sequence is TGTGCCAGCAGCCAGGCCTCGGCGTCCAGCGGCAATGAGCAGTTCTTC. Its amino acids are CASSQASASSGNEQFF.